One sample yielded the 6 T cell receptor beta chains listed below, sequenced in a study of cytomegalovirus exposure and HLA in healthy donors. The PCR employed 60 Vbeta primers together with 13 Jbeta primers. Generated by immunoSEQ multiplex PCR, the TCRdb table keeps only in-frame clones and is missing some. The table shows tens of thousands of clones, with under 85% occurring only once. The sequenced sample consisted of PBMCs. These receptors came from a man between 25 and 39 years old in good health and CMV-seronegative.

The chain's CDR3 is CASSVRTYRGRNTEAFF. The CDR3 DNA sequence: TGTGCCAGTAGTGTAAGAACCTACAGGGGGAGAAACACTGAAGCTTTCTTT. This chain joins TRBV19 and TRBJ1-1; 8 nucleotides align to TRBD1. V lost 5 bases, J lost 2 bases, and 13 bases stayed unmatched. Germline CDR1 and CDR2: LNHDA and SQIVND (reference sequence). CDR3 size: 17 residues.

This chain uses TRBV7-8 with TRBJ1-2; 8 bases fit TRBD1. Germline assignment: CDR1 SGHVS and CDR2 FQNEAQ. There are 14 residues in the CDR3. V shed 1 base and J 4 bases; nucleotides not matched to a gene: 2. Here the CDR3 reads CASSLGTGIYGYTF. Here the CDR3 DNA reads TGTGCCAGCAGCTTAGGGACAGGGATCTATGGCTACACCTTC.

The chain carries TRBV19 and TRBJ1-5, with 12 bases lining up with TRBD1. From germline, CDR1 is LNHDA and CDR2 SQIVND (reference sequence). This CDR3 contains 16 residues. With V trimmed by 3 bases and J by 3 bases, 3 bases remained unmatched. The CDR3 loop is CASSMGDRGHNQPQHF. The CDR3 DNA reads as TGTGCCAGTAGTATGGGGGACAGGGGGCACAATCAGCCCCAGCATTTT.

V gene TRBV25-1 combines with J gene TRBJ1-2; maybe TRBD1 (5 bases). The CDR3 sequence is 15 residues long. Trimming removed 3 bases at V and 1 base at J, with 12 bases between. The germline V gene has CDR1 MGHDK and CDR2 SYGVNS. CDR3 protein: CASSDAGEGNYGYTF. CDR3 DNA: TGTGCCAGCAGTGATGCGGGGGAGGGTAACTATGGCTACACCTTC.

This chain links TRBV29-1 with TRBJ1-4, with D tentatively TRBD1 (5 bases). Trimming took off 4 bases at V and 5 bases at J, with 11 bases between the two ends. CDR1 is SQVTM and CDR2 is ANQGSEA in the germline V gene. CDR3 length: 13 amino acids. The CDR3 DNA is TGCAGCGTTGCCGGGCCAGGGAATGAAAAACTGTTTTTT. Amino acids: CSVAGPGNEKLFF.

The V call is TRBV6-1, the J call TRBJ1-1, with 9 bases that match TRBD1. CDR1 is MNHNS, CDR2 SASEGT, per germline. Trimming at V came to 4 bases and at J to 1 base, leaving 4 bases not matched to a gene. This CDR3 comprises 15 residues. The CDR3 nucleotides are TGTGCCAGCAGTGCCTGGACAGGGGCGAACACTGAAGCTTTCTTT. Protein product: CASSAWTGANTEAFF.